The source of this TCR beta chain is a study of blood T cell repertoires in COVID-19. About the research overall: Samples of COVID-19 (acute and convalescent) were obtained from the United States, Italy and Spain. Sources were T cells, B-cell-depleted T cells, or PBMCs; the material itself was cDNA or gDNA.

The authors' processing: Estimation of nucleated cell counts was performed using reference gene primer amplification. TCRdb keeps only in-frame clones here, not all; method: immunoSEQ multiplex PCR. V, J and clone size are those of that table, while D and trimming were read from the DNA. The data hold about 210,000 clones, with approximately 87% observed a single time. The CDR3 consists of 16 residues. With V trimmed by 0 bases and J by 7 bases, 9 bases remained unmatched. Germline V gene data show CDR1 as MGHRA and CDR2 as YSYEKL. The sample holds one count of this clone. This sequence joins TRBV4-1 and TRBJ2-4; TRBD1 matches 7 bases. The sequencing sample was made of peripheral blood. The clonotype originates from an older woman with acute or convalescent COVID-19. The CDR3: CASSQDDRAFRNIQYF. CDR3 DNA sequence: TGCGCCAGCAGCCAAGATGACAGGGCTTTTAGGAACATTCAGTACTTC.